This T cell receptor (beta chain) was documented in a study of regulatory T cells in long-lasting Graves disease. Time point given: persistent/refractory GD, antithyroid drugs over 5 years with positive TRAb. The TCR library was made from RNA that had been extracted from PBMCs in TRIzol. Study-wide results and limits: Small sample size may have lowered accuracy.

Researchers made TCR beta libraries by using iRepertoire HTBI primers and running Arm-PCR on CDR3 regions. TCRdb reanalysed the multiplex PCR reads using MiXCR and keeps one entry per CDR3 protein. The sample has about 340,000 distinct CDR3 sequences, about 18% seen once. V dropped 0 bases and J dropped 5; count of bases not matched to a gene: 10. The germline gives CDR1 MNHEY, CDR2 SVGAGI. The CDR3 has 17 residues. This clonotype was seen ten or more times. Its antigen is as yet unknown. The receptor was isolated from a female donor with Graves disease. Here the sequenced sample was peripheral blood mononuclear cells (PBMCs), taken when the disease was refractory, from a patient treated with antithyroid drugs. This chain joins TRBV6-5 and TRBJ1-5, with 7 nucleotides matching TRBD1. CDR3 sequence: CASSYSSGGDRDQPQHF. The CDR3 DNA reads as TGTGCCAGCAGTTACTCGAGCGGGGGTGACAGGGATCAGCCCCAGCATTTT.